The present T cell receptor (beta chain) was sequenced within a study of beta chain features in type 1 diabetes. Notes on the study in general: There was no resolution here of whether HLA type influences TCRB rearrangement.

The CDR3 consists of 15 residues. Unmatched junction bases numbered 9, after V lost 6 bases and J lost 7 bases. CDR1 is SGHAT, CDR2 FQNNGV, per germline. Expressed TCRB transcripts got sequenced, as all isolated RNA was reverse transcribed. The data were produced by immunoSEQ multiplex PCR, yet TCRdb's version contains in-frame clones alone and is incomplete. The sample consists of over 120,000 clones, about 8.7% of them appearing once. Comments on this clone: Its antigen remains unknown.

The chain uses TRBV11-2 and TRBJ1-6; 7 positions agree with TRBD1. This TCR was recovered from a man younger than 30 in good health. Sequenced: central memory CD4+ T cells from blood. DNA of the CDR3: TGTGCCAGCAGACCATACAGGGGAGAGAATTCACCCCTCCACTTT. Its translation: CASRPYRGENSPLHF.